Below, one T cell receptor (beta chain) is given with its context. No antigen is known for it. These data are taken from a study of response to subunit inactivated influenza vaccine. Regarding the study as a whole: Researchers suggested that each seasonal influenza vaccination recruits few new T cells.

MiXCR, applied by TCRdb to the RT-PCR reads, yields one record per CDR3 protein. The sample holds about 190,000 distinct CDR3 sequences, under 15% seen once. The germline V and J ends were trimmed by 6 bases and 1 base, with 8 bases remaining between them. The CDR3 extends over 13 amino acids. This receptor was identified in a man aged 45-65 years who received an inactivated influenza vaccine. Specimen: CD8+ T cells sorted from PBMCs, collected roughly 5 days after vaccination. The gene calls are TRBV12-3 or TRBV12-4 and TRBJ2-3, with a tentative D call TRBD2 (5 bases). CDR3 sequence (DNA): TGTGCCAGCAGCCGGACTCGCACAGATACGCAGTATTTT. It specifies CASSRTRTDTQYF.